This T cell receptor (beta chain) is from a study of lung T cells in sarcoidosis with Löfgren's syndrome. TCRdb redid the calling of the reads with MiXCR, one entry per CDR3 protein. The sample consists of around 21,000 distinct CDR3 sequences, roughly 20% of them appearing once. Whole-study findings and limits: Versus controls, Löfgren's syndrome patients reportedly showed TRAV12-1 and TRBV2 as most expanded.

Trimming took 3 bases from V and 4 from J, leaving 16 bases between them. This CDR3 comprises 16 residues. Germline V gene data show CDR1 as SGHDN and CDR2 as FVKESK. On this clonotype: Antigen specificity is unknown.

The sequencing sample was made of CD4+ T cells from PBMCs. The chain is built from TRBV14 and TRBJ1-5; D gene uncertain. The source is a human donor with sarcoidosis (Löfgren's syndrome or another form), or a control subject (not recorded which). Here the CDR3 DNA reads TGTGCCAGCAGCCATCTTGTGAAAGACGAGAATCAGCCCCAGCATTTT. Translation gives CASSHLVKDENQPQHF.